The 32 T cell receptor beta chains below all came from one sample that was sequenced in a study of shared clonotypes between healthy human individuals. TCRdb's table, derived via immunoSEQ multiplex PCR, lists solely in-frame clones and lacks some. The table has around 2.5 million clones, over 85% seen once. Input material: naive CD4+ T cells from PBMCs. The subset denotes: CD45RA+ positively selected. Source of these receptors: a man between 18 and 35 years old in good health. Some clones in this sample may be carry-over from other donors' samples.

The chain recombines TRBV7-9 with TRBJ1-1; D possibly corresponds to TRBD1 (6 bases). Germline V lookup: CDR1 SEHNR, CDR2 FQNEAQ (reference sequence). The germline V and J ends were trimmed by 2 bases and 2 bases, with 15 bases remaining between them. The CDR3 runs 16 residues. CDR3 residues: CASSLYGAGDNTEAFF. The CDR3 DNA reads TGTGCCAGCAGCTTATACGGGGCAGGGGATAACACTGAAGCTTTCTTT.

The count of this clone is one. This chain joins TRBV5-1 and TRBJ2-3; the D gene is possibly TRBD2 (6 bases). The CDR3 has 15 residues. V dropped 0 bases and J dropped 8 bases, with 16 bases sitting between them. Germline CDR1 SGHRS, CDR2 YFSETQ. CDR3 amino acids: CASSLGLGPGVTQYF. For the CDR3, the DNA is TGCGCCAGCAGCTTGGGACTAGGACCGGGTGTTACGCAGTATTTT.

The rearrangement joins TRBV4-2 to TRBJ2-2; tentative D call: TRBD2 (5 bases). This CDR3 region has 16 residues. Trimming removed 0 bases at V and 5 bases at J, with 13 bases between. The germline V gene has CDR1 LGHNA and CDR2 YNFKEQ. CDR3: CASSQEIRGLTGELFF. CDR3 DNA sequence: TGTGCCAGCAGCCAAGAGATTCGGGGTTTAACCGGGGAGCTGTTTTTT.

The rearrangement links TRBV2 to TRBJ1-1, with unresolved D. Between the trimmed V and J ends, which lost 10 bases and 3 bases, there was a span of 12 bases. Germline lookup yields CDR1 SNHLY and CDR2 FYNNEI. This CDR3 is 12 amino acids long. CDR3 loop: CATHGVDTEAFF. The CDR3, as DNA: TGTGCCACCCACGGGGTAGACACTGAAGCTTTCTTT. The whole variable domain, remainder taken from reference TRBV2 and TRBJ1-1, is EPEVTQTPSHQVTQMGQEVILRCVPISNHLYFYWYRQILGQKVEFLVSFYNNEISEKSEIFDDQFSVERPDGSNFTLKIRSTKLEDSAMYFCATHGVDTEAFFGQGTRLTVV.

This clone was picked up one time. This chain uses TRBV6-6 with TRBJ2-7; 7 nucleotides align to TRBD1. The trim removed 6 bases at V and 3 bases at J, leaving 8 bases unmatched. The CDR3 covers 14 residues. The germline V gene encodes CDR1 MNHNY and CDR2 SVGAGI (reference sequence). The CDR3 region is CASSQDRISYEQYF. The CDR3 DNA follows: TGTGCCAGCAGCCAGGACAGGATAAGCTACGAGCAGTACTTC.

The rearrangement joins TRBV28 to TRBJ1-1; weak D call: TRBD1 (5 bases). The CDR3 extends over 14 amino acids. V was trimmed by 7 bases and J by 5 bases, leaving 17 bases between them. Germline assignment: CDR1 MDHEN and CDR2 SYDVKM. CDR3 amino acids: CASIRFGGATEAFF. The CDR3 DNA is TGTGCCAGCATTCGGTTTGGAGGGGCGACTGAAGCTTTCTTT.

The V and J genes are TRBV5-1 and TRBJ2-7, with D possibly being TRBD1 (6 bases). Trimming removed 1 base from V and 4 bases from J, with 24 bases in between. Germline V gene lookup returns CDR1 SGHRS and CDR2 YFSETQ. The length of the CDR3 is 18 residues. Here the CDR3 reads CASSLRTSPSGTSYEQYF. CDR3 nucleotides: TGCGCCAGCAGCTTGAGGACGTCCCCCTCCGGGACATCTTACGAGCAGTACTTC.

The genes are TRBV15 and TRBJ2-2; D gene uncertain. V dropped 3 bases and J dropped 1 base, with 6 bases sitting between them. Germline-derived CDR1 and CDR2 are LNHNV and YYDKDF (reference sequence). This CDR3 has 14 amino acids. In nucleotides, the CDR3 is TGTGCCACCAGCAGGGGAAAGAACACCGGGGAGCTGTTTTTT. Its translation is CATSRGKNTGELFF.

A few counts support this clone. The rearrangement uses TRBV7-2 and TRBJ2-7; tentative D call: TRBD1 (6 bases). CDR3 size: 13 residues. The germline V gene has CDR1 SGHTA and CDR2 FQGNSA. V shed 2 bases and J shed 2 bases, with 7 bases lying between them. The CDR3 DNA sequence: TGTGCCAGCAGCTTACCAGGGGCCTACGAGCAGTACTTC. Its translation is CASSLPGAYEQYF.

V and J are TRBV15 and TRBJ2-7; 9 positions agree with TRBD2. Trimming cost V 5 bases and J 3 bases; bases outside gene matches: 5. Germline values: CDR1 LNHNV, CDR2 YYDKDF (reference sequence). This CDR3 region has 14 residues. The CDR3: CATSRARGGYEQYF. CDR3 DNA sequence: TGTGCCACCAGCCGGGCGCGGGGGGGCTACGAGCAGTACTTC.

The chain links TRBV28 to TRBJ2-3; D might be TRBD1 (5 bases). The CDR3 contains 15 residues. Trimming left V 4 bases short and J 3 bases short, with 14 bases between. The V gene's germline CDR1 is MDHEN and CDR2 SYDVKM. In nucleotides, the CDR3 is TGTGCCAGCAGTTCAGGGTCCGGGCTGACAGATACGCAGTATTTT. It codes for CASSSGSGLTDTQYF.

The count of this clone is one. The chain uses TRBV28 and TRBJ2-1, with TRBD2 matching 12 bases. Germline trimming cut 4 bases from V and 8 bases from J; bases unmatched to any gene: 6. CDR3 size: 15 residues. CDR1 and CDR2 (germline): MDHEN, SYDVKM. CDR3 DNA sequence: TGTGCCAGCAGTTCCCCTAGCGGGAGGGCTGATGAGCAGTTCTTC. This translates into CASSSPSGRADEQFF.

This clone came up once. CDR3 DNA sequence: TGTGCCAGCACAAGGGGGAGGAGCACCGGGGAGCTGTTTTTT. This encodes CASTRGRSTGELFF. The chain employs TRBV27 and TRBJ2-2, with D perhaps TRBD1 or TRBD2 (6 bases each). Trimming pared 7 bases from V and 4 bases from J, leaving 13 bases between. CDR3 length equals 14 residues. Germline V CDR1 and CDR2: MNHEY, SMNVEV (reference sequence).

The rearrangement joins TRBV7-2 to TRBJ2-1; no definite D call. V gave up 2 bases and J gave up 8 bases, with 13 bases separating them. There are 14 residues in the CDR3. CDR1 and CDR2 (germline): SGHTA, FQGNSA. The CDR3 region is CASSLTVHGDEQFF. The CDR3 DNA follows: TGTGCCAGCAGCTTAACGGTTCATGGGGATGAGCAGTTCTTC.

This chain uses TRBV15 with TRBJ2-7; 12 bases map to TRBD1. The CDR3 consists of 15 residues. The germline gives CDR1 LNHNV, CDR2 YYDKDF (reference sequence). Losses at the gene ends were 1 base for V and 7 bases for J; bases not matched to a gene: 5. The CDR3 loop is CATSRGGQGAGEQYF. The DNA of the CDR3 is TGTGCCACCAGCAGAGGGGGACAGGGGGCCGGAGAGCAGTACTTC.

The DNA for the CDR3 is TGCGCCAGCAGCCCAAACCCAGCGGGAGCGGCCCAATTCGAGCAGTACTTC. Protein sequence: CASSPNPAGAAQFEQYF. The J gene is TRBJ2-7, the V gene TRBV5-1; 8 nucleotides agree with TRBD2. The CDR3 extends over 17 amino acids. Germline V CDR1 and CDR2: SGHRS, YFSETQ. V lost 4 bases, J lost 6 bases, and 18 bases stayed unmatched.

The CDR3 loop is CASSRIGASYEQYF. The CDR3 nucleotides read TGTGCCAGCAGCCGCATTGGCGCTTCCTACGAGCAGTACTTC. The chain couples TRBV14 to TRBJ2-7; no clear D gene. Germline V lookup: CDR1 SGHDN, CDR2 FVKESK. CDR3 length: 14 residues. Trimming shortened V by 4 bases and J by 1 base, and 11 bases separated the two germline ends. The complete variable domain, with remaining parts taken from reference TRBV14 and TRBJ2-7, reads EAGVTQFPSHSVIEKGQTVTLRCDPISGHDNLYWYRRVMGKEIKFLLHFVKESKQDESGMPNNRFLAERTGGTYSTLKVQPAELEDSGVYFCASSRIGASYEQYFGPGTRLTVT.

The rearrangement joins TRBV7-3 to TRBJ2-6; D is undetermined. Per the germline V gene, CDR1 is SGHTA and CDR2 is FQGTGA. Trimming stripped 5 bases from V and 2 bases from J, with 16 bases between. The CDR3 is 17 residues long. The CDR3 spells CASSPLVMPAGANVLTF. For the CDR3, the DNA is TGTGCCAGCAGCCCTCTGGTGATGCCGGCTGGGGCCAACGTCCTGACTTTC.

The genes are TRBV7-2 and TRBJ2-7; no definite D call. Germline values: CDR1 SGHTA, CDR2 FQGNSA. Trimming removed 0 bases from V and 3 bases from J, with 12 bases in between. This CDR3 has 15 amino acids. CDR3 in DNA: TGTGCCAGCAGCTTAGCGGGCGTCTCCTACTACGAGCAGTACTTC. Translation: CASSLAGVSYYEQYF.

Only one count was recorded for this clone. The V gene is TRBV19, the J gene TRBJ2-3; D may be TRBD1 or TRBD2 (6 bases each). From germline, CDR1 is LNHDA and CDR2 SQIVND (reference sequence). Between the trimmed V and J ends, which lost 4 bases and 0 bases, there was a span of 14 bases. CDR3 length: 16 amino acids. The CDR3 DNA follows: TGTGCCAGTAGTAACCCCGGGGGCGGGAGCACAGATACGCAGTATTTT. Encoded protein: CASSNPGGGSTDTQYF.

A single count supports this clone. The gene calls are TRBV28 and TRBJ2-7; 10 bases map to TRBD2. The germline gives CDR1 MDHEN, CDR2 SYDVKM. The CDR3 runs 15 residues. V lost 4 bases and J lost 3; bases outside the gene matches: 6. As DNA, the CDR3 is TGTGCCAGCAGTTCTACCGGGACTAGCGACTACGAGCAGTACTTC. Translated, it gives CASSSTGTSDYEQYF.

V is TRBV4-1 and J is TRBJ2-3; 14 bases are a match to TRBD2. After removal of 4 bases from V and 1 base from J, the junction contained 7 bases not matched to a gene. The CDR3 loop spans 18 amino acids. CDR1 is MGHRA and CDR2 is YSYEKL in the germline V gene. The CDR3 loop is CASSPRLAGGLGTDTQYF. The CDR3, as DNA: TGCGCCAGCAGCCCCCGACTAGCGGGAGGGCTGGGCACAGATACGCAGTATTTT.

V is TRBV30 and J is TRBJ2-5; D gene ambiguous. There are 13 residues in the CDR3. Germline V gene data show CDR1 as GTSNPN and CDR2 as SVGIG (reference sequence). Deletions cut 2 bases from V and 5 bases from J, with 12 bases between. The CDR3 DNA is TGTGCCTGGAGTAGTCAGGCGGCGGAGACCCAGTACTTC. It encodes CAWSSQAAETQYF.

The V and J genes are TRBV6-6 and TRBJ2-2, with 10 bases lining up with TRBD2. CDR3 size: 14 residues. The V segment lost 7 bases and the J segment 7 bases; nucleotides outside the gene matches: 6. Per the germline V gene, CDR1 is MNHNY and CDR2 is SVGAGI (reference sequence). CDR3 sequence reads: CASTSGRVSGELFF. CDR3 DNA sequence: TGTGCCAGCACTAGCGGGAGAGTGAGCGGGGAGCTGTTTTTT.

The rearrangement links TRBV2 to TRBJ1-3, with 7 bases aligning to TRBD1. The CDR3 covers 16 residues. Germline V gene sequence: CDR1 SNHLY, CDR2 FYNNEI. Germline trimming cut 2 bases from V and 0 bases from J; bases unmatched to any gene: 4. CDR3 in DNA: TGTGCCAGCAGTGAAAGGGGGCCTAGCTCTGGAAACACCATATATTTT. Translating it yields CASSERGPSSGNTIYF.

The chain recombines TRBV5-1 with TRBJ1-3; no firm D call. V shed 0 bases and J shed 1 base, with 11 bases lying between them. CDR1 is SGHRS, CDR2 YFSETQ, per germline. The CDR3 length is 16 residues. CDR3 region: CASSLDILRSGNTIYF. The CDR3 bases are TGCGCCAGCAGCTTGGACATTTTAAGGTCTGGAAACACCATATATTTT.

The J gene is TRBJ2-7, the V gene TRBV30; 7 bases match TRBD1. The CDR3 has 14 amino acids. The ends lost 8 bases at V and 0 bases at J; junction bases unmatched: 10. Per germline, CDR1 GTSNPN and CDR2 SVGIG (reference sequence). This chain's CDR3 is CASQIRDSSYEQYF. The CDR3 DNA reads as TGTGCCAGCCAGATCCGGGACAGCTCCTACGAGCAGTACTTC.

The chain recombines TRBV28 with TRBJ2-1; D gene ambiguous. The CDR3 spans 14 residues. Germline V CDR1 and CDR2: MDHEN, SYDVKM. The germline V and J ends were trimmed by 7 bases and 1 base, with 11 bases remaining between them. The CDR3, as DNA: TGTGCCAGCATCCCCCCGGGTTCCTACAATGAGCAGTTCTTC. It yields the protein CASIPPGSYNEQFF.

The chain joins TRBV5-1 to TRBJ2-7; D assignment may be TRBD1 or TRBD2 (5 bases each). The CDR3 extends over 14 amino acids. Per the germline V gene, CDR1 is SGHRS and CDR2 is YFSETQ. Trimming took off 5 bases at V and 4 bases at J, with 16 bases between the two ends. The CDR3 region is CASRPGTGNYEQYF. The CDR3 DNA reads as TGCGCCAGCAGGCCCGGGACGGGAAATTACGAGCAGTACTTC.

The CDR3 DNA follows: TGCGCCAGCAGCTTACAGGGGGAGCAAAATGAGCAGTTCTTC. As protein: CASSLQGEQNEQFF. The chain links TRBV5-1 to TRBJ2-1; 8 bases line up with TRBD1. In germline, CDR1 is SGHRS, CDR2 YFSETQ. V lost 2 bases to trimming and J lost 7 bases; unmatched junction nucleotides: 5. The CDR3 sequence is 14 residues long.

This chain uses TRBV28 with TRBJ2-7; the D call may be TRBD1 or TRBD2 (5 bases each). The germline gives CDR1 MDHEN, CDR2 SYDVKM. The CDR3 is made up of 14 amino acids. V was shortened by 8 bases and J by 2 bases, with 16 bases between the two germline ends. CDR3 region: CASGLTGTPYEQYF. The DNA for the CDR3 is TGTGCCAGCGGGCTCACCGGGACCCCCTACGAGCAGTACTTC.

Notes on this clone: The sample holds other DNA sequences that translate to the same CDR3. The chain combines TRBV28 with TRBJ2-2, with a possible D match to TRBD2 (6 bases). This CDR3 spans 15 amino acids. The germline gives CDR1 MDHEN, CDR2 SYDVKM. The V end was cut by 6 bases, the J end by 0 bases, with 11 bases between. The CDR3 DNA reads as TGTGCCAGCAGCCTGGGGGGTGCGAACACCGGGGAGCTGTTTTTT. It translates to CASSLGGANTGELFF.